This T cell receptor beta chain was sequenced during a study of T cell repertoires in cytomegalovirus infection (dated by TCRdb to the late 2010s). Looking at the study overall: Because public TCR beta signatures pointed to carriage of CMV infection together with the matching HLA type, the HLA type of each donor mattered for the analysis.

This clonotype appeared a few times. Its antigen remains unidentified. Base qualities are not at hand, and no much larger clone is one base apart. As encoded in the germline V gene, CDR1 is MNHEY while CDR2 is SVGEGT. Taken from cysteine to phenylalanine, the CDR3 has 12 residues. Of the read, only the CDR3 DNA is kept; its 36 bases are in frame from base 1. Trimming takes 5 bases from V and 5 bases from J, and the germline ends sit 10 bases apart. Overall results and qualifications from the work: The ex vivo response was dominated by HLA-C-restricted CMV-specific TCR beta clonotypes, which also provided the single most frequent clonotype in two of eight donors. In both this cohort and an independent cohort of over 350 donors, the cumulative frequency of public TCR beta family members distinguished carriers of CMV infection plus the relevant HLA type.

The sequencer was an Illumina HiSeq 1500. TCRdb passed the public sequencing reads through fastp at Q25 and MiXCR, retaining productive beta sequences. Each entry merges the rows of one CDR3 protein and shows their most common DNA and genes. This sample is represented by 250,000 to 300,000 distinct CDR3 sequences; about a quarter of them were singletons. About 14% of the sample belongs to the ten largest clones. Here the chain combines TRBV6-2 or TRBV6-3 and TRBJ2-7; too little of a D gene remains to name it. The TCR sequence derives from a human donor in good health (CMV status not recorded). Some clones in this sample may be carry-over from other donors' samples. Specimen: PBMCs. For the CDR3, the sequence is CASSLSTHEQYF. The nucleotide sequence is TGTGCCAGCAGTCTCTCCACCCACGAGCAGTACTTC.